This T cell receptor beta chain comes out of a study of Ad26.COV2.S vaccination and SARS-CoV-2 variants. Study-wide findings and caveats: TCR breadth and depth analyses may have underestimated total T cell responses. People who got the vaccine had more spike-specific TCR breadth than people who got placebo. People who got the vaccine or the placebo had similar non-spike TCR breadth. Substantial breadth in spike-specific CD8+ and CD4+ T cell responses was reportedly seen after vaccination.

The table came from immunoSEQ multiplex PCR; TCRdb's copy has only in-frame clones and leaves some out. The sample has about 350,000 clones, about 91% seen once. The CDR3 is 14 residues long. The V end lost 0 bases, the J end lost 1 base, and 6 bases lay between the germline ends. Per germline, CDR1 SGHDT and CDR2 YYEEEE. About this clone itself: Its specificity is unknown.

The sample was peripheral blood, taken after recovery from COVID-19. The clonotype was recovered from a human donor who had recovered from COVID-19. This rearrangement joins TRBV5-6 to TRBJ2-3, with D uncertain. In DNA, the CDR3 is TGTGCCAGCAGCTTGGACAGACGCACAGATACGCAGTATTTT. Its protein product is CASSLDRRTDTQYF.